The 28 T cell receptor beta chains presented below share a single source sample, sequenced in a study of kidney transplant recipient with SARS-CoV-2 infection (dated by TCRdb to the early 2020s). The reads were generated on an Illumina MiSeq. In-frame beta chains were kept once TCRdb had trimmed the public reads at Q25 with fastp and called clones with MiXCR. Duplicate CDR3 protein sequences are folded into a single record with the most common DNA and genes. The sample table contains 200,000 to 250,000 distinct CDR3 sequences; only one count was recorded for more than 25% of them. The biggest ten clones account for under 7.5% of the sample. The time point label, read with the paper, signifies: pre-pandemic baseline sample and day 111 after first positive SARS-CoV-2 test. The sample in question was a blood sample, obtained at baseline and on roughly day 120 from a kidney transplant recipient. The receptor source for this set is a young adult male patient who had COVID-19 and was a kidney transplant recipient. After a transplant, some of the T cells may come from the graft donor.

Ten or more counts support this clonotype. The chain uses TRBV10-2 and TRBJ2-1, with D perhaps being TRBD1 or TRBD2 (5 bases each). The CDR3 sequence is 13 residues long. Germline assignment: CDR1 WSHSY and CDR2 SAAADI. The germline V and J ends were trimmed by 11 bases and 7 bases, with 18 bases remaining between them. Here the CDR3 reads CAGGINTRNEQFF. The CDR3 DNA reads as TGCGCCGGGGGAATCAATACGCGAAATGAGCAGTTCTTC.

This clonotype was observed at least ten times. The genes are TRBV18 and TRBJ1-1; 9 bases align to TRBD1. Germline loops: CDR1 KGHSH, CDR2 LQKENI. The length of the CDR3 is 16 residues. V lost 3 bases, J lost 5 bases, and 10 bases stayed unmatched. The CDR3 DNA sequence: TGTGCCAGCTCACCCCCGGGACAGGGAAGAAAAACTGAAGCTTTCTTT. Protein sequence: CASSPPGQGRKTEAFF.

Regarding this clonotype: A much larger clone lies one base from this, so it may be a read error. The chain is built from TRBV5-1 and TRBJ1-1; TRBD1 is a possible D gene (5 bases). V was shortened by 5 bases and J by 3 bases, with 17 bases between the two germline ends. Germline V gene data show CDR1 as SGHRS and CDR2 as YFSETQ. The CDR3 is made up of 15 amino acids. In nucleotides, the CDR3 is TGCGCCAGCAGGTCCGGAGAAGACAGACACACTGAAGCTTTCTTT. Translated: CASRSGEDRHTEAFF.

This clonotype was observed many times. This CDR3 is CASTATGELSGNTIYF. CDR3 nucleotide sequence: TGTGCCAGCACCGCGACAGGAGAACTCTCTGGAAACACCATATATTTT. The V and J genes are TRBV6-1 and TRBJ1-3; tentatively, D is TRBD1 (6 bases). V was cut by 7 bases and J by 0 bases, with 16 bases left in between. Germline CDR1 MNHNS, CDR2 SASEGT. The length of the CDR3 is 16 residues.

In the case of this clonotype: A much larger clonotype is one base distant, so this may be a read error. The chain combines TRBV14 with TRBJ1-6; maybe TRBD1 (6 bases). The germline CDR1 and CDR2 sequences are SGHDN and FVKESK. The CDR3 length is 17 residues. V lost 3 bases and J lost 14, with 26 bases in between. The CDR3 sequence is CASSHSPGGGGSVSLHF. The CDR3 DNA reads TGTGCCAGCAGCCACTCACCTGGGGGCGGGGGCTCCGTATCCCTCCACTTT.

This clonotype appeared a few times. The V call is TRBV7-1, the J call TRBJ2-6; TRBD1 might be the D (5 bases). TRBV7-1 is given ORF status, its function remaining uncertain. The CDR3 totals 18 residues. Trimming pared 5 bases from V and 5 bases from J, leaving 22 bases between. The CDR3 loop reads CASSRLSRGQSRANVLTF. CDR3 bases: TGTGCCAGCAGCAGGCTATCACGAGGACAAAGTCGGGCCAACGTCCTGACTTTC.

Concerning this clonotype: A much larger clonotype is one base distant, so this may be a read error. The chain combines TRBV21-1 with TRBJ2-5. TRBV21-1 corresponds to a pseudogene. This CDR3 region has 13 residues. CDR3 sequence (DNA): TGTGCCAGCCGACGACGGAACCAAGAGGCCCAGTACTTC. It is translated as CASRRRNQEAQYF.

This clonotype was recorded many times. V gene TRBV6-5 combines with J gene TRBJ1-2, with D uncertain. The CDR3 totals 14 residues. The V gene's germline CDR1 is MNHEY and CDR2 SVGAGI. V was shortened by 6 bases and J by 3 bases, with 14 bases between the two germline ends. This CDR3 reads CASRTPRSHYGYTF. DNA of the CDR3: TGTGCCAGCAGAACCCCTCGGTCTCACTATGGCTACACCTTC.

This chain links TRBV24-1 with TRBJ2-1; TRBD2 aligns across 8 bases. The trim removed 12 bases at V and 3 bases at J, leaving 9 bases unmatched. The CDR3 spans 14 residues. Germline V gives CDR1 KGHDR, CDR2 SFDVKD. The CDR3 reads CASGGGPDYNEQFF. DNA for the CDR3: TGTGCCTCCGGGGGGGGCCCCGACTACAATGAGCAGTTCTTC.

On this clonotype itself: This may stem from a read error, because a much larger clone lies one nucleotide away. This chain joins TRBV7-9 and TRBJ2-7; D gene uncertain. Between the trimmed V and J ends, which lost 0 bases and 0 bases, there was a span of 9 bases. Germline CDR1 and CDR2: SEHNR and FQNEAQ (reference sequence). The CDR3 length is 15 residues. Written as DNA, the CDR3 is TGTGCCAGCAGCTTAGCTCCCAACGGCTCCTACGAGCAGTACTTC. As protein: CASSLAPNGSYEQYF.

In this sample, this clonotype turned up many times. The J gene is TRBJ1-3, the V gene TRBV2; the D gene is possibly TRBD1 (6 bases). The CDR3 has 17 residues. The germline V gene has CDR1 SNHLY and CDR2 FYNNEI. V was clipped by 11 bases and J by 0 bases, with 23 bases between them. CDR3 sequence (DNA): TGTGCCTCGAGTGGGGGGCGAAATACTGACTCTGGAAACACCATATATTTT. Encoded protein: CASSGGRNTDSGNTIYF.

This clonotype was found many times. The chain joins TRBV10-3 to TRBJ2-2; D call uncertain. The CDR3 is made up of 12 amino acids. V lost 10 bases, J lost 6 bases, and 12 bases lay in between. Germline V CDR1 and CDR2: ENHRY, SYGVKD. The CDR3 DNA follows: TGTGCCACCGGCCACGAGTCCGGGGAGCTGTTTTTT. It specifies CATGHESGELFF.

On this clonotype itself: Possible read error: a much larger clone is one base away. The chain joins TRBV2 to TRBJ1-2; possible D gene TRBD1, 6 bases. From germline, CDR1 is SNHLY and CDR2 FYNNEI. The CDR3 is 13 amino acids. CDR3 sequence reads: CAGSVQGRVGYTF. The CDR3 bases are TGTGCCGGCAGTGTACAGGGTCGAGTAGGCTACACCTTC.

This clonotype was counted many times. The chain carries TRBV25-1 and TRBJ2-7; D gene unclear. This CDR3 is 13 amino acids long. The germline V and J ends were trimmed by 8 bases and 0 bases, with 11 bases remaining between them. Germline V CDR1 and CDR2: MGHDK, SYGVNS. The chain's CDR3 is CASAWTGSYEQYF. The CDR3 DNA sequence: TGTGCCAGCGCCTGGACGGGCTCCTACGAGCAGTACTTC.

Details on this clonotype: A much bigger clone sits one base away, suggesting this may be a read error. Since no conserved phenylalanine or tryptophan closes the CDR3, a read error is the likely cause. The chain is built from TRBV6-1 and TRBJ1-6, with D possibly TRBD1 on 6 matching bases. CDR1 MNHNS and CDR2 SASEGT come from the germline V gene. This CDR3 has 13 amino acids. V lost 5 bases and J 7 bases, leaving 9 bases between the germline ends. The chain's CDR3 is CASSWTVNSPLHL. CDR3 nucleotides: TGTGCCAGCAGTTGGACAGTCAATTCACCCCTCCACCTT.

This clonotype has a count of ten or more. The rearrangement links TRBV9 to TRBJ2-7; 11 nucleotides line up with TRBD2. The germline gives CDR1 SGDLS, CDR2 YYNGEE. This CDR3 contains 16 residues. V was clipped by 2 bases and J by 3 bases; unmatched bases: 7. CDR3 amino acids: CASSVSTSGSFYEQYF. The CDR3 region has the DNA TGTGCCAGCAGCGTGTCAACTAGCGGGAGCTTCTACGAGCAGTACTTC.

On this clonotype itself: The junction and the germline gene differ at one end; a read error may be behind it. The CDR3 nucleotides are TGCGCCGGCAGCCCCAGGTTCGGGGGCAGAGGCCAAGAGACCCAGTACTTC. Protein product: CAGSPRFGGRGQETQYF. J is TRBJ2-5 and V is TRBV5-1, with D perhaps being TRBD1 or TRBD2 (6 bases each). This CDR3 region has 17 residues. Germline V gives CDR1 SGHRS, CDR2 YFSETQ.

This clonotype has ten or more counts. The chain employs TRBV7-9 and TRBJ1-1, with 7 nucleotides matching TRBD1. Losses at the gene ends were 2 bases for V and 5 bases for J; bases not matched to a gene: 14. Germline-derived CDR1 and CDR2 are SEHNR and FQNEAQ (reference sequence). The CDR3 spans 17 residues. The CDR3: CASSLSIRTGRGTEAFF. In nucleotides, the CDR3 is TGTGCCAGCAGCTTATCAATAAGGACAGGCCGGGGAACTGAAGCTTTCTTT.

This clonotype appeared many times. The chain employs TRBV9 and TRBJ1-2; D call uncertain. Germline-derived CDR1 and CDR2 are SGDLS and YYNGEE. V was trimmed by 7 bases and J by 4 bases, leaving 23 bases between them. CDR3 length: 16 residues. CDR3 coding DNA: TGTGCCAGCCTAGTAACGTACTCAAGAAAGACCTATGGCTACACCTTC. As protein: CASLVTYSRKTYGYTF.

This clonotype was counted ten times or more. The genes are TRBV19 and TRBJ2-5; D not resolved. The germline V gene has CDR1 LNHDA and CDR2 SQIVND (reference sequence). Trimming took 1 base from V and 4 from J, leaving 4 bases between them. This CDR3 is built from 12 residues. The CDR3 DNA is TGTGCCAGTAGTATAGCTGGAGAGACCCAGTACTTC. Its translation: CASSIAGETQYF. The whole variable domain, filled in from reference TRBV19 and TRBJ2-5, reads DGGITQSPKYLFRKEGQNVTLSCEQNLNHDAMYWYRQDPGQGLRLIYYSQIVNDFQKGDIAEGYSVSREKKESFPLTVTSAQKNPTAFYLCASSIAGETQYFGPGTRLLVL.

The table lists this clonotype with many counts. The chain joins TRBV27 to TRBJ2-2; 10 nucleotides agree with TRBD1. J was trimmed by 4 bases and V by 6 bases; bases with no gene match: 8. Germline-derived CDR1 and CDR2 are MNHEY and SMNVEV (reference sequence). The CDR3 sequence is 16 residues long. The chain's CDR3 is CASSPDRGQGTGELFF. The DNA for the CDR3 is TGTGCCAGCAGCCCAGACAGGGGGCAGGGCACCGGGGAGCTGTTTTTT.

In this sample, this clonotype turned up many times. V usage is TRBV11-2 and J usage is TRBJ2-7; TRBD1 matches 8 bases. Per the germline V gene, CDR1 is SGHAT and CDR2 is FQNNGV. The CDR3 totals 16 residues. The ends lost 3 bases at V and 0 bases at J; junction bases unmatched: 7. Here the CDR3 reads CASSFRLGQASYEQYF. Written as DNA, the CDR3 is TGTGCCAGCAGCTTCCGGTTGGGACAGGCCTCCTACGAGCAGTACTTC.

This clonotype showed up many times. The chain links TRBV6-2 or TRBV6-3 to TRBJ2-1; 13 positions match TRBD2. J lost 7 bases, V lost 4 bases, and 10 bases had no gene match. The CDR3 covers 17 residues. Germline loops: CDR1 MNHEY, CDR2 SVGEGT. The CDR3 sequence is CASSFPRLAGGGNEQFF. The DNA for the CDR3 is TGTGCCAGCAGTTTTCCCCGACTAGCGGGAGGTGGGAATGAGCAGTTCTTC.

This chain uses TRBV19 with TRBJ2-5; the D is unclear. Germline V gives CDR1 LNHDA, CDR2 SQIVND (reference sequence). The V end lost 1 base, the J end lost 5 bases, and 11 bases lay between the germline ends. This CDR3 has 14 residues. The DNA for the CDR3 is TGTGCCAGTAGTATAGGGAGCAGGTGGGAGACCCAGTACTTC. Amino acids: CASSIGSRWETQYF.

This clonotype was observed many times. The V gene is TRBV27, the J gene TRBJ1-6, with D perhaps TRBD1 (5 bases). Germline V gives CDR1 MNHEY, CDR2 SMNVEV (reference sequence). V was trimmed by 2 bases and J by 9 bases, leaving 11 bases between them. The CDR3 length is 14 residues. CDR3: CASSLLGGTSPLHF. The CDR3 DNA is TGTGCCAGCAGTTTACTAGGAGGGACTTCACCCCTCCACTTT.

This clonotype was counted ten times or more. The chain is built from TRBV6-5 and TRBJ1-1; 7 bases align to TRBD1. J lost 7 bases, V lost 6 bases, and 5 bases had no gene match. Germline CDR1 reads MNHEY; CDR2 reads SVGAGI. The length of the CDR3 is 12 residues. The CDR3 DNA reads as TGTGCCAGCAGGCGGGCAGGGGGTGAAGCTTTCTTT. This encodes CASRRAGGEAFF.

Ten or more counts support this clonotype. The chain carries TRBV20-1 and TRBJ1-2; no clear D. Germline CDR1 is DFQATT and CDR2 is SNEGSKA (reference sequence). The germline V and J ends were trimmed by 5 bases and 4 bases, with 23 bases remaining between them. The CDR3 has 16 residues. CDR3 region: CSAGNELFRKTYGYTF. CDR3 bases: TGCAGTGCTGGCAACGAGCTGTTTCGAAAGACCTATGGCTACACCTTC.

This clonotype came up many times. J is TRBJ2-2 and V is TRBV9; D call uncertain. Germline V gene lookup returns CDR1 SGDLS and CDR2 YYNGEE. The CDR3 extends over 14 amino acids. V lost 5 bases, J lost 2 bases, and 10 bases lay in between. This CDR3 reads CASSVQPNTGELFF. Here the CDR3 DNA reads TGTGCCAGCAGTGTACAGCCAAACACCGGGGAGCTGTTTTTT.